This T cell receptor beta chain was identified in a study of patients and donors after allogeneic stem cell transplantation. This clonotype was seen a few times. TCRdb ran MiXCR on the RT-PCR reads and lists one entry per CDR3 protein. The sample yields about a million distinct CDR3 sequences, approximately 19% seen once. V was cut by 1 base and J by 2 bases, with 10 bases left in between. CDR1 and CDR2 from the germline V gene are SQVTM and ANQGSEA. This CDR3 is 14 amino acids long. The source material was blood, either unsorted or a sorted T cell fraction (not recorded which). The TCR comes from a human donor who was either an allogeneic HSCT recipient or a stem cell or donor lymphocyte infusion donor (not recorded which). It is not recorded whose cells these are; they may come from a transplant donor. The chain joins TRBV29-1 to TRBJ2-3; weak D call: TRBD2 (6 bases). The CDR3: CSVEGGEATDTQYF. DNA for the CDR3: TGCAGCGTTGAAGGCGGGGAGGCCACAGATACGCAGTATTTT.